The present entry profiles one T cell receptor beta chain with its context. This clone has more than one count but fewer than ten. Its antigen is unknown. Base qualities were left out, and no much larger clone turns up one base away. The immunoSEQ Assay, a bias-controlled multiplex PCR, was used to amplify TCRbeta CDR3 regions from genomic DNA. The authors' analysis ran thus. The number of nucleated cells in each sample was estimated by amplification of reference gene primers within the assay. Sequence reads were collapsed and filtered to measure the absolute abundance of every unique TCRbeta CDR3 rearrangement. Productive Simpson clonality was computed per sample as the square root of Simpson's diversity index over productive rearrangements. TCRdb obtained this table from immuneACCESS and retained in-frame rearrangements with V and J assigned. These tables miss some clones; where compared with another copy, unresolved V genes account for less than half of the shortfall, and the remainder is unexplained. V, J and clone size derive from that table, while D and trimming were established from the DNA sequence. The sample records over 90,000 clones, around 84% of which are singletons. In total, the top ten clones hold roughly 4.4% of the sample.

Whole blood was collected in K2EDTA tubes by collaborating institutions according to the institutions' own protocols. For TCRbeta analysis, collaborators shipped samples as frozen whole blood, isolated PBMCs, or DNA extracted from either of those sample types. These data come from a study of blood T cell repertoires in COVID-19 (dated by TCRdb to the early 2020s). Turning to the overall study: Samples covering the acute and convalescent phases of COVID-19 were provided by collaborators in the United States, Italy and Spain. The material from the prospective study consisted of cDNA or gDNA derived from T cells, B-cell-depleted T cells, or PBMCs. Deeply sampled blood TCRbeta repertoires from subjects exposed to, actively infected with, or recovered from COVID-19 were included in the dataset. The repertoires were made available in a free public database intended to serve as a resource for research on the immune response to SARS-CoV-2. The samples were drawn from two sources: the first 160 participants of the ongoing ImmuneRACE study, and 1,000 to 1,500 subjects contributed by 6 global collaborators. Sample metadata almost always included a de-identified subject ID, COVID-19 status, age in years and sex. HLA class I and class II types, where available, came from metadata supplied by the sample provider rather than from assay-based typing. Paper-wide results and their limitations: The amount of clinical and demographic metadata varied by source and participant and was provided uncurated.

The CDR3 runs 16 residues from the cysteine to the phenylalanine. The sequence is cut down to CDR3 DNA, 48 bases in frame from base 1. CDR1 is given as MNHEY and CDR2 as SVGEGT, both from the germline V gene. V has 2 bases trimmed and J has 7 bases trimmed; junction bases matching no gene number 8. Input material: peripheral blood. This receptor was taken from a human donor in a cohort sampled during active COVID-19. The rearranged segments are TRBV6-2 or TRBV6-3 and TRBJ1-5; TRBD1 matches 10 bases in the middle. The bases read TGTGCCAGCAGTTACCGGGGACAGGGGCTTGGGCAGCCCCAGCATTTT. It codes for CASSYRGQGLGQPQHF.